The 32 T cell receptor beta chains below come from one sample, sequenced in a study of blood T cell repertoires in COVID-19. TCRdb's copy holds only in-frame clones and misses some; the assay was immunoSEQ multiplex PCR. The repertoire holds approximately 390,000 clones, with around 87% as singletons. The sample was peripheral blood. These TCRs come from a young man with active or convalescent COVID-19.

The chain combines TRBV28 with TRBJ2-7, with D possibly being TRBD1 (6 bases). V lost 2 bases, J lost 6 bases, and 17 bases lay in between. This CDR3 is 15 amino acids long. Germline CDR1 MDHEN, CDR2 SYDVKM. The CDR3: CASSLVVRGNVEQYF. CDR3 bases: TGTGCCAGCAGTTTAGTTGTCAGGGGTAATGTCGAGCAGTACTTC.

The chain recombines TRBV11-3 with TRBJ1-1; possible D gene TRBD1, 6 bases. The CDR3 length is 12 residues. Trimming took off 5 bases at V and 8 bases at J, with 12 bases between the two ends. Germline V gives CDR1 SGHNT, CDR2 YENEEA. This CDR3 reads CASSHGQREAFF. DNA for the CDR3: TGTGCCAGCAGCCACGGACAGAGAGAAGCTTTCTTT.

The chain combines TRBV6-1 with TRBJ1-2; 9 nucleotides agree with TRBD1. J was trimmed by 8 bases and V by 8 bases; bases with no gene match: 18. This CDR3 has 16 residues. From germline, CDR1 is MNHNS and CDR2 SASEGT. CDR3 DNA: TGTGCCAGCGGTGGGGGACAGGGCTTGCCGAGTCGGGGCTACACCTTC. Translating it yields CASGGGQGLPSRGYTF.

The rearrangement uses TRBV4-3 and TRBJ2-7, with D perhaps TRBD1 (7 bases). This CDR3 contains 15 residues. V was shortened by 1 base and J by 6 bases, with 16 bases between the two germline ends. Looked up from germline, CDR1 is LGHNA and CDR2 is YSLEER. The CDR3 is CASSQGAQGGVEQYF. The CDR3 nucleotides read TGCGCCAGCAGCCAAGGAGCCCAGGGGGGAGTCGAGCAGTACTTC.

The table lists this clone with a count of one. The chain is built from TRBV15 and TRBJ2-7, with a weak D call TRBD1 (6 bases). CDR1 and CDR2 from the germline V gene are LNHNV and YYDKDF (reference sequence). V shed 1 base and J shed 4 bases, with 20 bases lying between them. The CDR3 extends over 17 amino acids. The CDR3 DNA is TGTGCCACCAGCAGAGGGGGAATACGGAAAGGGACATACGAGCAGTACTTC. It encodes CATSRGGIRKGTYEQYF.

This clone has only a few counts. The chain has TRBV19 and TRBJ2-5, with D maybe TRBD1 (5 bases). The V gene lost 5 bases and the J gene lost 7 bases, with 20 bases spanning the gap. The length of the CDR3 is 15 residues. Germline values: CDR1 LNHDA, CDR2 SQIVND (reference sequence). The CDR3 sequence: CASSSPPLPRGTQYF. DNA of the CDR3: TGTGCCAGTAGTTCCCCCCCGCTCCCAAGGGGGACCCAGTACTTC.

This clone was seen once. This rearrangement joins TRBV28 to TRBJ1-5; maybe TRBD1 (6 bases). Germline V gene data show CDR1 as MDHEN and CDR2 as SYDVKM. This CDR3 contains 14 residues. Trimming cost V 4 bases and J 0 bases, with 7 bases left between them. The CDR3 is CASSWTDSNQPQHF. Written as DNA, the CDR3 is TGTGCCAGCAGTTGGACAGATAGCAATCAGCCCCAGCATTTT.

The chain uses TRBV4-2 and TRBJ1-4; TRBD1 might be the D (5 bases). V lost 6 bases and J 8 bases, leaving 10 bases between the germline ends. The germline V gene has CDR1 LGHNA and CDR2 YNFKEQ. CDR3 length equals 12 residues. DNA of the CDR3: TGTGCCAGCAGGGGACTCGAGGAAAAACTGTTTTTT. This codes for CASRGLEEKLFF.

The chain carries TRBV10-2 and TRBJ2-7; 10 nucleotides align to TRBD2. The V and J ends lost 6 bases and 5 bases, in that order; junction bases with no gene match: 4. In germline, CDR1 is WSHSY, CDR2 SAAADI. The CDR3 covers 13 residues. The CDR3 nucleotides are TGCGCCAGCAGGTCTAGCGGGAGCCACGAGCAGTACTTC. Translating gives CASRSSGSHEQYF.

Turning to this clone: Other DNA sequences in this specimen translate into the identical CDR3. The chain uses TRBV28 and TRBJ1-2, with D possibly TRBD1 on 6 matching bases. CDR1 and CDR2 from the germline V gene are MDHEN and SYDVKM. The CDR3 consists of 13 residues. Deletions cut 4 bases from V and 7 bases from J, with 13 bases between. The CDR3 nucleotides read TGTGCCAGCAGTTCAACAGGGATTGGTGGCTACACCTTC. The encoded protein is CASSSTGIGGYTF.

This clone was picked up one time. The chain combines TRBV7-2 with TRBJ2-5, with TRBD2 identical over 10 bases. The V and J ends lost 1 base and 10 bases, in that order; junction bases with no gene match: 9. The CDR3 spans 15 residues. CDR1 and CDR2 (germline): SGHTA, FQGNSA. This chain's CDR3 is CASSLVAGGPGSQYF. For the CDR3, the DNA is TGTGCCAGCAGCTTAGTAGCGGGGGGCCCAGGCAGCCAGTACTTC. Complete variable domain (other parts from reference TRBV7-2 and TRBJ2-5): GAGVSQSPSNKVTEKGKDVELRCDPISGHTALYWYRQSLGQGLEFLIYFQGNSAPDKSGLPSDRFSAERTGGSVSTLTIQRTQQEDSAVYLCASSLVAGGPGSQYFGPGTRLLVL.

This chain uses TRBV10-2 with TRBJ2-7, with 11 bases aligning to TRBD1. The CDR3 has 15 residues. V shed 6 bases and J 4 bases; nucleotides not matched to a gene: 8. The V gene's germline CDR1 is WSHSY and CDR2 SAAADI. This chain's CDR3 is CASRAGDRGEYEQYF. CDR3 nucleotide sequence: TGCGCCAGCAGGGCCGGGGACAGGGGGGAATACGAGCAGTACTTC.

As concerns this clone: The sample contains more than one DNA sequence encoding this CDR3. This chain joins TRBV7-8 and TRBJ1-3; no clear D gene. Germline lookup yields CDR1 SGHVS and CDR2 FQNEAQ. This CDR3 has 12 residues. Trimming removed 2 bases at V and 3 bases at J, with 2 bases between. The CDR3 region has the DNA TGTGCCAGCAGCTTACTTGGAAACACCATATATTTT. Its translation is CASSLLGNTIYF.

CDR3 in DNA: TGTGCCAGCTCTATGGGACTAGCGGGAGTAGGAGAGCAGTTCTTC. It encodes CASSMGLAGVGEQFF. The chain is built from TRBV6-5 and TRBJ2-1; 14 bases agree with TRBD2. Losses at the gene ends were 8 bases for V and 10 bases for J; bases not matched to a gene: 10. Germline values: CDR1 MNHEY, CDR2 SVGAGI. CDR3 length: 15 residues.

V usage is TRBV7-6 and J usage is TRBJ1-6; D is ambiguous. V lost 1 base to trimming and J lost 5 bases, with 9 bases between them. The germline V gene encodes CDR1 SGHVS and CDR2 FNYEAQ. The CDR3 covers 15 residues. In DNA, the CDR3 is TGTGCCAGCAGCTTAGGAGCGGACGATAATTCACCCCTCCACTTT. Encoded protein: CASSLGADDNSPLHF.

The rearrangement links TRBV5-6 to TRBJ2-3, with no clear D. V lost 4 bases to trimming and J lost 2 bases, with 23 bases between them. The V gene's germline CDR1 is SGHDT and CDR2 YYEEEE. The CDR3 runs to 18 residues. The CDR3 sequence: CASSEPPPRTPNTDTQYF. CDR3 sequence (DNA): TGTGCCAGCAGCGAACCCCCGCCTAGAACCCCGAACACAGATACGCAGTATTTT. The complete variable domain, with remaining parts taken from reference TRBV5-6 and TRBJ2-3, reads DAGVTQSPTHLIKTRGQQVTLRCSPKSGHDTVSWYQQALGQGPQFIFQYYEEEERQRGNFPDRFSGHQFPNYSSELNVNALLLGDSALYLCASSEPPPRTPNTDTQYFGPGTRLTVL.

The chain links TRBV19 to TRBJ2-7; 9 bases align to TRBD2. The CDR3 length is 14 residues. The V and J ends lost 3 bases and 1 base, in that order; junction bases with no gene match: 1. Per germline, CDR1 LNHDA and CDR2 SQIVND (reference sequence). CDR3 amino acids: CASSMLAGSYEQYF. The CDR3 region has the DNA TGTGCCAGTAGTATGCTAGCGGGGTCCTACGAGCAGTACTTC.

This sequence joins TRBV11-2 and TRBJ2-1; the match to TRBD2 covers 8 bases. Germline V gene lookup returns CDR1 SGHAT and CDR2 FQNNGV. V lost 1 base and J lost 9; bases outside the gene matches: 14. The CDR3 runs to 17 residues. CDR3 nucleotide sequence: TGTGCCAGCAGCTTAGCCCCAACTAGCGGAGTATCTGGTGAGCAGTTCTTC. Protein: CASSLAPTSGVSGEQFF.

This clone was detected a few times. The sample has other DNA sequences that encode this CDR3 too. This CDR3 reads CASSSGTGNTGELFF. Written as DNA, the CDR3 is TGCGCCAGCAGTTCCGGGACAGGGAACACCGGGGAGCTGTTTTTT. V gene TRBV5-1 combines with J gene TRBJ2-2, with 8 bases lining up with TRBD1. The germline V gene encodes CDR1 SGHRS and CDR2 YFSETQ. The CDR3 consists of 15 residues. J gave up 1 base and V 5 bases, and 4 bases lay outside the gene matches.

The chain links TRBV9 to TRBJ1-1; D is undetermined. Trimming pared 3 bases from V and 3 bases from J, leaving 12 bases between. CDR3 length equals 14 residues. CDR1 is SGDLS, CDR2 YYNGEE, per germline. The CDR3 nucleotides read TGTGCCAGCAGCGGGGAGGGTAGGTACACTGAAGCTTTCTTT. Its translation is CASSGEGRYTEAFF. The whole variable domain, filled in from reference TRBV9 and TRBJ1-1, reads DSGVTQTPKHLITATGQRVTLRCSPRSGDLSVYWYQQSLDQGLQFLIQYYNGEERAKGNILERFSAQQFPDLHSELNLSSLELGDSALYFCASSGEGRYTEAFFGQGTRLTVV.

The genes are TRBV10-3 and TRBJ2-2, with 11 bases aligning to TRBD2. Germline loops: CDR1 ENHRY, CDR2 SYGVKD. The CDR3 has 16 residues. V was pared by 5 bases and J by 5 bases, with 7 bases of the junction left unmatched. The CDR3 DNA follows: TGTGCCATCAGTCGACTAGCGGGAAGAGATACCGGGGAGCTGTTTTTT. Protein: CAISRLAGRDTGELFF.

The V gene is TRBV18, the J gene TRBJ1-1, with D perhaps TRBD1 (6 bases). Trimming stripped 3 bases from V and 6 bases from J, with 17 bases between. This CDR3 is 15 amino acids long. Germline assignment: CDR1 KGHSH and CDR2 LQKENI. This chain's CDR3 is CASSPLPVGAAEAFF. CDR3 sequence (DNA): TGTGCCAGCTCACCTTTGCCGGTGGGGGCAGCTGAAGCTTTCTTT.

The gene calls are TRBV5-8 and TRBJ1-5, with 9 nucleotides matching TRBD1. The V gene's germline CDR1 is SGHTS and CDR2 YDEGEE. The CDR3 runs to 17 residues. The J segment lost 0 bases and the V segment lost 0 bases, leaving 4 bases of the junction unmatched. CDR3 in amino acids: CASSLAGTGHSNQPQHF. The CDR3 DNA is TGTGCCAGCAGCTTGGCAGGGACAGGGCATAGCAATCAGCCCCAGCATTTT.

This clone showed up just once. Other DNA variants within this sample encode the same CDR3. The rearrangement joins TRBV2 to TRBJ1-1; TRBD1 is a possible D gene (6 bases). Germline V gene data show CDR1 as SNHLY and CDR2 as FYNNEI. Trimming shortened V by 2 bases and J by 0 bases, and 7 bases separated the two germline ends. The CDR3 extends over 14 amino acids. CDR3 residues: CASSEQGMNTEAFF. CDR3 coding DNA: TGTGCCAGCAGTGAACAGGGGATGAACACTGAAGCTTTCTTT.

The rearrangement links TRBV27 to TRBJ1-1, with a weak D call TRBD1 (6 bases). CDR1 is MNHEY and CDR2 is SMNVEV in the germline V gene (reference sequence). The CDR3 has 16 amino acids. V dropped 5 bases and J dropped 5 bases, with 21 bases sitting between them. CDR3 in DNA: TGTGCCAGCAGTAAATCCTCGGGGGGGGCAGGGACTGAAGCTTTCTTT. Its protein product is CASSKSSGGAGTEAFF.

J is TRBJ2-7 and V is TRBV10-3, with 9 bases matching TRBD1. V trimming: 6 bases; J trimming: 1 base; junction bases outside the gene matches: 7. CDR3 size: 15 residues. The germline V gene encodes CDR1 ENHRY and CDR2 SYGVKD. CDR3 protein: CAIRKDRGTSYEQYF. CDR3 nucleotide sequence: TGTGCCATCAGGAAGGACAGGGGCACGTCCTACGAGCAGTACTTC.

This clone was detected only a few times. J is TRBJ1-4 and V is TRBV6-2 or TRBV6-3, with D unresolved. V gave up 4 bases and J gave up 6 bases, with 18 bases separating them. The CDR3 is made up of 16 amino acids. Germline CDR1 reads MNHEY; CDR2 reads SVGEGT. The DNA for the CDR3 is TGTGCCAGCAGTTCCACCCTCGGAGAAGGCTATGAAAAACTGTTTTTT. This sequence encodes CASSSTLGEGYEKLFF.

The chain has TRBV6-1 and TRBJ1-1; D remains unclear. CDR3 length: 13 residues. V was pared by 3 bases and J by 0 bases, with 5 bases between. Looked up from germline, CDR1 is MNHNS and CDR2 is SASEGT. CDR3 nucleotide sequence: TGTGCCAGCAGTGATGGAGTGAACACTGAAGCTTTCTTT. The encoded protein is CASSDGVNTEAFF.

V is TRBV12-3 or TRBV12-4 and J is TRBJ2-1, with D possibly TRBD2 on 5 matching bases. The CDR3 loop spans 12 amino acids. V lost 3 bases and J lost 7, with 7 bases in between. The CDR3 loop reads CASSFGGNEQFF. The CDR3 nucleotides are TGTGCCAGCAGTTTCGGAGGAAATGAGCAGTTCTTC.

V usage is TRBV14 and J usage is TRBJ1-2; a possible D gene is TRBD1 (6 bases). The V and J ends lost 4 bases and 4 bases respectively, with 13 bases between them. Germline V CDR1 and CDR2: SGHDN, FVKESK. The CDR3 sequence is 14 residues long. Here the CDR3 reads CASSRLQGSYGYTF. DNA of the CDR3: TGTGCCAGCAGCCGGCTACAGGGTAGCTATGGCTACACCTTC.

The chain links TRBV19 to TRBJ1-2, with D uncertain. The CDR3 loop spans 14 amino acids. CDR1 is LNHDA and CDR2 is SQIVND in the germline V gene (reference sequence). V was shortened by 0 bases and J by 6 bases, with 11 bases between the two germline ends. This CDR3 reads CASSIDWGEHGYTF. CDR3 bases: TGTGCCAGTAGTATAGATTGGGGAGAACATGGCTACACCTTC.

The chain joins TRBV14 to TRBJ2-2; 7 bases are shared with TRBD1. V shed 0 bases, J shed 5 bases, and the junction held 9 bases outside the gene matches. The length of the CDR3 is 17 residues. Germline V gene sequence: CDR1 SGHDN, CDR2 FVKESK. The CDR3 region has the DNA TGTGCCAGCAGCCAAGAGATAGGGGGCTGGGAAACCGGGGAGCTGTTTTTT. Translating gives CASSQEIGGWETGELFF. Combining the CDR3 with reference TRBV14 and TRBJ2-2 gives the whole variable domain EAGVTQFPSHSVIEKGQTVTLRCDPISGHDNLYWYRRVMGKEIKFLLHFVKESKQDESGMPNNRFLAERTGGTYSTLKVQPAELEDSGVYFCASSQEIGGWETGELFFGEGSRLTVL.